The next 8 T cell receptor beta chains were all read from a single sample in a study of T cell changes during pregnancy in multiple sclerosis. The method was immunoSEQ multiplex PCR; TCRdb's version includes in-frame clones alone and lacks a portion of them. This table has about 40,000 clones, just under 95% appearing once. Sequenced here: CD8+ T cells from peripheral blood mononuclear cells, sampled in the third trimester of pregnancy. These receptors all stem from a female donor with multiple sclerosis, enrolled in a pregnancy study.

V usage is TRBV6-5 and J usage is TRBJ2-7; the match to TRBD1 covers 10 bases. Looked up from germline, CDR1 is MNHEY and CDR2 is SVGAGI. The CDR3 sequence is 14 residues long. V trimming: 5 bases; J trimming: 2 bases; junction bases outside the gene matches: 3. The CDR3 reads CASSLGTGAYEQYF. The CDR3 DNA reads TGTGCCAGCAGTCTCGGGACAGGGGCCTACGAGCAGTACTTC.

V usage is TRBV12-5 and J usage is TRBJ2-6; D might be TRBD1 (5 bases). The V end was cut by 2 bases, the J end by 0 bases, with 11 bases between. Germline CDR1 is LGHNT and CDR2 is FRNRAP. This CDR3 is built from 17 residues. CDR3 bases: TGTGCTAGTGGTTTGACCTCAGGGATCTCTGGGGCCAACGTCCTGACTTTC. Translating gives CASGLTSGISGANVLTF.

The chain carries TRBV6-5 and TRBJ2-3, with D perhaps matching TRBD2 (6 bases). V was shortened by 5 bases and J by 6 bases, with 12 bases between the two germline ends. The CDR3 spans 13 residues. CDR1 and CDR2 (germline): MNHEY, SVGAGI. The CDR3 DNA sequence: TGTGCCAGCAGTCGGGACTCGCCGGATACGCAGTATTTT. This translates into CASSRDSPDTQYF.

This clone was counted once. This chain links TRBV6-4 with TRBJ1-1, with D possibly being TRBD1 (6 bases). V was cut by 6 bases and J by 1 base, with 15 bases left in between. The CDR3 covers 15 residues. Germline CDR1 MRHNA, CDR2 SNTAGT. CDR3 DNA: TGTGCCAGCAGAGCACAGGGATACCCGAACACTGAAGCTTTCTTT. Translated: CASRAQGYPNTEAFF.

The V call is TRBV6-6, the J call TRBJ1-2; TRBD1 agrees at 9 bases. V lost 4 bases to trimming and J lost 1 base; unmatched junction nucleotides: 4. CDR3 length: 15 amino acids. Germline V gives CDR1 MNHNY, CDR2 SVGAGI (reference sequence). CDR3 residues: CASSLGQGINYGYTF. The CDR3 coding sequence is TGTGCCAGCAGTTTAGGACAGGGGATTAACTATGGCTACACCTTC.

The V gene is TRBV6-1, the J gene TRBJ2-7; D is possibly TRBD2 (6 bases). Germline V gene data show CDR1 as MNHNS and CDR2 as SASEGT. The CDR3 length is 15 residues. V dropped 0 bases and J dropped 5 bases, with 14 bases sitting between them. The CDR3 DNA sequence: TGTGCCAGCAGTGAAGCAGGCACGACGGGAGACGAGCAGTACTTC. Translated: CASSEAGTTGDEQYF.

The chain joins TRBV7-3 to TRBJ2-6; D call uncertain. Per the germline V gene, CDR1 is SGHTA and CDR2 is FQGTGA. V was shortened by 8 bases and J by 1 base, with 6 bases between the two germline ends. The CDR3 contains 13 residues. The CDR3 reads CASSPSGANVLTF. In nucleotides, the CDR3 is TGTGCCAGCTCTCCTTCTGGGGCCAACGTCCTGACTTTC. Full variable domain (rest looked up from reference TRBV7-3 and TRBJ2-6): GAGVSQTPSNKVTEKGKYVELRCDPISGHTALYWYRQSLGQGPEFLIYFQGTGAADDSGLPNDRFFAVRPEGSVSTLKIQRTERGDSAVYLCASSPSGANVLTFGAGSRLTVL.

The CDR3 region has the DNA TGTGCCAGCAGCGTAGCTCCTGTACGGCTAGCGAACGATGAGCAGTTCTTC. This translates into CASSVAPVRLANDEQFF. This chain joins TRBV9 and TRBJ2-1; D perhaps matches TRBD2 (6 bases). This CDR3 contains 17 residues. Germline loops: CDR1 SGDLS, CDR2 YYNGEE. With 0 bases removed from V and 8 bases from J, the gap between germline ends came to 21 bases.